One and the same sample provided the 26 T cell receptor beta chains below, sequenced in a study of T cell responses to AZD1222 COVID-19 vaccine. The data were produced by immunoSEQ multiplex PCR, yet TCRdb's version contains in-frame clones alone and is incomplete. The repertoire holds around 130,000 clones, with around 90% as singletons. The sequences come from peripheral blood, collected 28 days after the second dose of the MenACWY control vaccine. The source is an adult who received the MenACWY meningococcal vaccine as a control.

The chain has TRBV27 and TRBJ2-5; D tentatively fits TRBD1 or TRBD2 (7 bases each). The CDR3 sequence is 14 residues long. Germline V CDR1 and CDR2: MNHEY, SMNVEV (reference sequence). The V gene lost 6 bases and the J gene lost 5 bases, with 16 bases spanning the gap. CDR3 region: CASSTTGEGETQYF. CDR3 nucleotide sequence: TGTGCCAGCAGCACTACAGGGGAGGGCGAGACCCAGTACTTC.

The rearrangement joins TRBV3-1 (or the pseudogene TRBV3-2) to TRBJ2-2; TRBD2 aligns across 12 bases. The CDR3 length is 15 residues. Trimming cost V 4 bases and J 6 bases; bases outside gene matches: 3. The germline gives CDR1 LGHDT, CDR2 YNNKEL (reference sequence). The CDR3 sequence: CASSRTSGTAGELFF. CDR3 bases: TGTGCCAGCAGCCGGACTAGCGGGACTGCCGGGGAGCTGTTTTTT.

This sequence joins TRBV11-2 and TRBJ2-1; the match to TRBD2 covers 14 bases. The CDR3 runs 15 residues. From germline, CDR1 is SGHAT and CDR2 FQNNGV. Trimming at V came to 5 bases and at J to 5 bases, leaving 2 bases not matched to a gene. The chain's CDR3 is CASSMGLAGDNEQFF. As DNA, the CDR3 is TGTGCCAGCAGCATGGGACTAGCGGGAGACAATGAGCAGTTCTTC.

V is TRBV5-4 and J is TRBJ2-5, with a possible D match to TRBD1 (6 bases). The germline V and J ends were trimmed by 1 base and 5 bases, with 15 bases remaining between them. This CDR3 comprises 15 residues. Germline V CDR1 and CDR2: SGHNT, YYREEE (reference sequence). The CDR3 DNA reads TGTGCCAGCAGCTTGAGGCAGGGGCGGTGGGAGACCCAGTACTTC. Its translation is CASSLRQGRWETQYF.

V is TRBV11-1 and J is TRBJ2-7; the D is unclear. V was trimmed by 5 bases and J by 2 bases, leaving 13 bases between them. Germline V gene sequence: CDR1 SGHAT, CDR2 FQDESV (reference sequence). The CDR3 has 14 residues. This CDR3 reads CASSQSSITYEQYF. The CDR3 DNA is TGTGCCAGCAGCCAAAGTTCTATAACCTACGAGCAGTACTTC.

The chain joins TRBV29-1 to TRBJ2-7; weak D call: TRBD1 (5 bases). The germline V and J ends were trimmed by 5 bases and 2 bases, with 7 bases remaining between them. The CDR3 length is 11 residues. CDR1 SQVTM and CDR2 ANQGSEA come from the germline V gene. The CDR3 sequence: CSVRRAYEQYF. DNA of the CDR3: TGCAGCGTTCGCAGGGCCTACGAGCAGTACTTC.

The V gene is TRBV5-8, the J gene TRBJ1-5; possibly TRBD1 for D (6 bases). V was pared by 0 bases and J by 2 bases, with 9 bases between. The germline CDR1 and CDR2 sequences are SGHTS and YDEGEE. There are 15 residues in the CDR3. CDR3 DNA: TGTGCCAGCAGCTTGGCACAGGGAGGCAATCAGCCCCAGCATTTT. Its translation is CASSLAQGGNQPQHF.

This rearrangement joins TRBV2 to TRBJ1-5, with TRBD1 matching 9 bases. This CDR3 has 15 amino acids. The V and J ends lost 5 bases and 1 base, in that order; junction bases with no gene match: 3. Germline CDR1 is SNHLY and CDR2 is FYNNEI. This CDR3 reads CASSQGTGSNQPQHF. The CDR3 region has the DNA TGTGCCAGCAGTCAGGGGACAGGGAGCAATCAGCCCCAGCATTTT.

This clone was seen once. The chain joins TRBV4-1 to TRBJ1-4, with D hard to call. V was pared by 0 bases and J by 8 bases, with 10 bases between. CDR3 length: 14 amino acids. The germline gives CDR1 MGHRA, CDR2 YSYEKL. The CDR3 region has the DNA TGCGCCAGCAGCCAAGAGGGATATCGGGAAAAACTGTTTTTT. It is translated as CASSQEGYREKLFF.

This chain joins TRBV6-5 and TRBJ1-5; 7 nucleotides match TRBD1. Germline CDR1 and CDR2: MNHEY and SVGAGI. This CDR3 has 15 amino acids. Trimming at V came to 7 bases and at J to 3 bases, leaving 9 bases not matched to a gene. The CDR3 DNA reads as TGTGCCAGCAACATGGGACAGCCCATCAATCAGCCCCAGCATTTT. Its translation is CASNMGQPINQPQHF.

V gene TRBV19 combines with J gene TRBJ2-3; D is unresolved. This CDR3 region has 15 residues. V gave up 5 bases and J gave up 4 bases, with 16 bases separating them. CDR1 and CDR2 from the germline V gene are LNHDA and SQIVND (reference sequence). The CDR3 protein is CASSEQQHSSDTQYF. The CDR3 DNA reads TGTGCCAGTAGTGAACAACAACACAGTTCAGATACGCAGTATTTT.

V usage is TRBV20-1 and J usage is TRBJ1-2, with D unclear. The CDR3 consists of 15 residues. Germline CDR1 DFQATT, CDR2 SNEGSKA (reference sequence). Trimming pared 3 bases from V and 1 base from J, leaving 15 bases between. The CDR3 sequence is CSASPATSGNYGYTF. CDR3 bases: TGCAGTGCTAGTCCCGCTACTAGTGGTAACTATGGCTACACCTTC.

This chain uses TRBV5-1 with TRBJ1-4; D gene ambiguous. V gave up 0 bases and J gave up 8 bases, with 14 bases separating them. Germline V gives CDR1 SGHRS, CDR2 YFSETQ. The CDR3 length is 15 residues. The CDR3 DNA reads TGCGCCAGCAGCTTGGGCGCGACTAATGGGGAAAAACTGTTTTTT. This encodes CASSLGATNGEKLFF.

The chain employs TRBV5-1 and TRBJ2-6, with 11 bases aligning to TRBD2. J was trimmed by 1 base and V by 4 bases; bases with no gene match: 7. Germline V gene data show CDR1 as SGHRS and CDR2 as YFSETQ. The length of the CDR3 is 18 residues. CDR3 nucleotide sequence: TGCGCCAGCAGCCCGCCTAGCGGGGGGAGATCTGGGGCCAACGTCCTGACTTTC. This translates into CASSPPSGGRSGANVLTF.

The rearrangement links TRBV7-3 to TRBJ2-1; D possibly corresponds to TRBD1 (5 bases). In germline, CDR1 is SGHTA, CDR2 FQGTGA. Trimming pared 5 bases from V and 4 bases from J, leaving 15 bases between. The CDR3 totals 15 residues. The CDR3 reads CASSALAGIYNEQFF. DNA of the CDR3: TGTGCCAGCAGCGCTCTGGCAGGGATTTACAATGAGCAGTTCTTC.

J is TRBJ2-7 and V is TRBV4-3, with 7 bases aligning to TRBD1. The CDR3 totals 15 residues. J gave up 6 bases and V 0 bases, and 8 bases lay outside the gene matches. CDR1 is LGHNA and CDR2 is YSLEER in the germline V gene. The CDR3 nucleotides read TGCGCCAGCAGCCAAGACTCTGGGACAGATAGCGAGCAGTACTTC. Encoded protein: CASSQDSGTDSEQYF.

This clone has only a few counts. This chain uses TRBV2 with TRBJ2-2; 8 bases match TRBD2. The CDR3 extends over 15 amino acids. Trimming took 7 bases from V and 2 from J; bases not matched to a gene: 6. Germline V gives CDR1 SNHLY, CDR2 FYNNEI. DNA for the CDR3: TGTGCCAGCAAAAAACTAGCGGCTAACACCGGGGAGCTGTTTTTT. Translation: CASKKLAANTGELFF.

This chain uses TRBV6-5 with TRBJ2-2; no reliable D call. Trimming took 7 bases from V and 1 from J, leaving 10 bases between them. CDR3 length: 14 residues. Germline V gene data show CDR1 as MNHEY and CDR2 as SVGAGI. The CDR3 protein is CASNANQNTGELFF. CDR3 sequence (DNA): TGTGCCAGCAACGCGAACCAGAACACCGGGGAGCTGTTTTTT.

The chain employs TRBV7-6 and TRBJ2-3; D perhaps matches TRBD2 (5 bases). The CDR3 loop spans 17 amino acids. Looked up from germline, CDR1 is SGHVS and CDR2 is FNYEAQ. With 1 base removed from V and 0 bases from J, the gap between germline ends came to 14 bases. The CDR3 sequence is CASSLGLAGVSTDTQYF. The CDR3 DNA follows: TGTGCCAGCAGCTTAGGGCTAGCCGGGGTGAGCACAGATACGCAGTATTTT. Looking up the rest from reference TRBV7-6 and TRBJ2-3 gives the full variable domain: GAGVSQSPRYKVTKRGQDVALRCDPISGHVSLYWYRQALGQGPEFLTYFNYEAQQDKSGLPNDRFSAERPEGSISTLTIQRTEQRDSAMYRCASSLGLAGVSTDTQYFGPGTRLTVL.

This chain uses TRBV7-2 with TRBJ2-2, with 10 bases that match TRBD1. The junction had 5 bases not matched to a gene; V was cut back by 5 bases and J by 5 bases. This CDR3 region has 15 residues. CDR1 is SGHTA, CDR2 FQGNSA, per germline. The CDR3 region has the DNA TGTGCCAGCAGCCTGGGACAGGGGCTTACCGGGGAGCTGTTTTTT. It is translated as CASSLGQGLTGELFF.

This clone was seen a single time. The CDR3 DNA sequence: TGTGCCAGCAGCCAAGTTGGGCGGGACAGCTTTGAAAAACTGTTTTTT. This codes for CASSQVGRDSFEKLFF. The chain couples TRBV3-1 (or the pseudogene TRBV3-2) to TRBJ1-4; 7 positions match TRBD1. This CDR3 contains 16 residues. Germline loops: CDR1 LGHDT, CDR2 YNNKEL (reference sequence). V was clipped by 1 base and J by 7 bases; unmatched bases: 9.

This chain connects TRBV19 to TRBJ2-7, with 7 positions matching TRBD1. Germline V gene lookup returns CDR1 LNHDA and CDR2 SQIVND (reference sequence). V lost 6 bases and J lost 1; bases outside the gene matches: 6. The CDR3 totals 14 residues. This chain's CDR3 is CASRQGQTSYEQYF. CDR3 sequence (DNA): TGTGCCAGTAGGCAGGGACAGACTTCCTACGAGCAGTACTTC.

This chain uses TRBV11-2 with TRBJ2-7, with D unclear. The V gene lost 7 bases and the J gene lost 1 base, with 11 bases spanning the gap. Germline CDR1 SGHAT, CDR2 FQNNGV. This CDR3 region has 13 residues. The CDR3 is CASKAILSYEQYF. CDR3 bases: TGTGCCAGCAAGGCGATACTATCCTACGAGCAGTACTTC.

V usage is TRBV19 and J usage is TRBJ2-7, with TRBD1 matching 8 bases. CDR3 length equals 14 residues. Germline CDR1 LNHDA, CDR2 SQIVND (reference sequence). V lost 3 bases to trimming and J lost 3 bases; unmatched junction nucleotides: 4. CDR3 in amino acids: CASSMGQDLYEQYF. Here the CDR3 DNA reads TGTGCCAGTAGTATGGGACAGGACCTCTACGAGCAGTACTTC. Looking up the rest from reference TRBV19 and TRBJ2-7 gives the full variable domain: DGGITQSPKYLFRKEGQNVTLSCEQNLNHDAMYWYRQDPGQGLRLIYYSQIVNDFQKGDIAEGYSVSREKKESFPLTVTSAQKNPTAFYLCASSMGQDLYEQYFGPGTRLTVT.

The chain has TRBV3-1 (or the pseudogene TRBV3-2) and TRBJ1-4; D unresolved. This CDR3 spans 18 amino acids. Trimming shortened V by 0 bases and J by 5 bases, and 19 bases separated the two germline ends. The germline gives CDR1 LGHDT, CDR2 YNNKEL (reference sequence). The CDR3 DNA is TGTGCCAGCAGCCAAGATCTTAGCGGGCCGAGTTCCAATGAAAAACTGTTTTTT. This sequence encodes CASSQDLSGPSSNEKLFF.

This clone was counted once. CDR3 region: CATSDPGGWETQYF. DNA of the CDR3: TGTGCCACCAGTGACCCGGGTGGCTGGGAGACCCAGTACTTC. The chain combines TRBV24-1 with TRBJ2-5; unclear D gene. Trimming removed 4 bases from V and 5 bases from J, with 13 bases in between. CDR1 KGHDR and CDR2 SFDVKD come from the germline V gene. The CDR3 is 14 amino acids.